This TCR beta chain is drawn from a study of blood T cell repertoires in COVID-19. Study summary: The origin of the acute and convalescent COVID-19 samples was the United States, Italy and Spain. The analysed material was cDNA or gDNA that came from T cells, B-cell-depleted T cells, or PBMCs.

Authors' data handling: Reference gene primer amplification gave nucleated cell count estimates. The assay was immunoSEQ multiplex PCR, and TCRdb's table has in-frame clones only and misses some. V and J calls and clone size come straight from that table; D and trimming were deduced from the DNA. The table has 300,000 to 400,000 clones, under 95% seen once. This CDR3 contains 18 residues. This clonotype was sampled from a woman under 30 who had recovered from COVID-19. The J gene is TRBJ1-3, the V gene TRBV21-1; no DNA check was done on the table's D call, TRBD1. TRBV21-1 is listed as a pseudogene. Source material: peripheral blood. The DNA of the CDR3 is TGTGCCAGCAGCCCCAAAGGGGACAGGGGTGTTTCTGGAAACACCATATATTTT. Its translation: CASSPKGDRGVSGNTIYF.